This T cell receptor (beta chain) is from a study of T cells in Graves' hyperthyroidism and ophthalmopathy. Whole-study findings and limits: The model anticipated ophthalmopathy a median about 7 months pre-onset.

RNA transcripts served as the template for amplifying TCR beta CDR3 regions. HTBI primers were the set used in a first-round RT-PCR of the TCR CDR3. One entry per CDR3 protein, called by TCRdb with MiXCR from the multiplex PCR reads. The table records 250,000 to 300,000 distinct CDR3 sequences, 13% to 15% of them present only once. The CDR3 is 11 residues long. The germline gives CDR1 DFQATT, CDR2 SNEGSKA (reference sequence). Ahead of any ophthalmopathy symptoms, the blood sample was obtained at the first diagnosis of hyperthyroidism. This clonotype was seen many times. Antigen: not known. J is TRBJ2-1 and V is TRBV20-1; the D gene is possibly TRBD1 (5 bases). This clonotype was obtained from a woman in her forties with Graves' hyperthyroidism that later progressed to Graves' ophthalmopathy. Sequences were obtained from blood. The chain's CDR3 is CSWGREDEQFF. Here the CDR3 DNA reads TGCAGCTGGGGCAGGGAAGATGAGCAGTTCTTC.